A selection of T cell receptor beta chains follows, all from one sample in a study of CD8 T cells in Susac syndrome. TCRdb processed the immunoSEQ multiplex PCR reads anew with MiXCR; each CDR3 protein has one entry. This table has fewer than 95,000 distinct CDR3 sequences, approximately 96% appearing once. Sequenced sample: CD8+ T cells from PBMCs. These receptors all stem from a human donor with Susac syndrome. CDR3s include the opening cysteine and the closing phenylalanine or tryptophan. A D gene is named only where the DNA matches it firmly. Not all rows give a size; the values are once, few, many and, for expanded clones, a class.

clone_size: -
j_call: TRBJ1-6
v_call: TRBV20-1
d_call: -
cdr3_length: 15
cdr3_aa: CSARDLDGDNSPLHF
cdr3_nt: TGCAGTGCTAGAGACTTGGACGGAGATAATTCACCCCTCCACTTT

clone_size: once
j_call: TRBJ2-5
v_call: TRBV19
d_call: TRBD2
cdr3_length: 12
cdr3_aa: CATYSGGETQYF
cdr3_nt: TGTGCCACCTATAGCGGGGGAGAGACCCAGTACTTC

clone_size: -
j_call: TRBJ2-3
v_call: TRBV6-5
d_call: -
cdr3_length: 13
cdr3_aa: CASSYVERDTQYF
cdr3_nt: TGTGCCAGCAGTTACGTCGAGAGAGATACGCAGTATTTT

clone_size: -
j_call: TRBJ2-2
v_call: TRBV5-1
d_call: -
cdr3_length: 14
cdr3_aa: CASSLTTNTGELFF
cdr3_nt: TGCGCCAGCAGCTTGACCACAAACACCGGGGAGCTGTTTTTT

clone_size: -
j_call: TRBJ2-7
v_call: TRBV13
d_call: TRBD1
cdr3_length: 14
cdr3_aa: CASSFSDRGYEQYF
cdr3_nt: TGTGCCAGCAGCTTCTCCGACAGGGGCTACGAGCAGTACTTC

clone_size: -
j_call: TRBJ2-1
v_call: TRBV10-3
d_call: -
cdr3_length: 13
cdr3_aa: CAISEPINNEQFF
cdr3_nt: TGTGCCATCAGTGAGCCCATTAACAATGAGCAGTTCTTC

clone_size: -
j_call: TRBJ1-2
v_call: TRBV11-1
d_call: -
cdr3_length: 13
cdr3_aa: CASSGEGVYGYTF
cdr3_nt: TGTGCCAGCAGCGGAGAGGGTGTGTATGGCTACACCTTC

clone_size: -
j_call: TRBJ1-5
v_call: TRBV6-2/TRBV6-3
d_call: -
cdr3_length: 14
cdr3_aa: CASSYTRGNQPQHF
cdr3_nt: TGTGCCAGCAGTTACACTCGTGGCAATCAGCCCCAGCATTTT

clone_size: -
j_call: TRBJ2-3
v_call: TRBV12-5
d_call: TRBD2
cdr3_length: 15
cdr3_aa: CASALGLAGRDTQYF
cdr3_nt: TGTGCTAGTGCCCTGGGACTAGCGGGGCGAGATACGCAGTATTTT

clone_size: -
j_call: TRBJ2-1
v_call: TRBV9
d_call: TRBD2
cdr3_length: 15
cdr3_aa: CASSVGGGATNEQFF
cdr3_nt: TGTGCCAGCAGCGTAGGCGGGGGGGCGACCAATGAGCAGTTCTTC

clone_size: -
j_call: TRBJ2-7
v_call: TRBV2
d_call: -
cdr3_length: 12
cdr3_aa: CASSSQGNEQYF
cdr3_nt: TGTGCCAGCAGTTCTCAGGGAAACGAGCAGTACTTC

clone_size: -
j_call: TRBJ2-7
v_call: TRBV20-1
d_call: TRBD1
cdr3_length: 14
cdr3_aa: CSARAQGASYEQYF
cdr3_nt: TGCAGTGCTAGAGCCCAGGGGGCTTCGTACGAGCAGTACTTC

clone_size: -
j_call: TRBJ2-5
v_call: TRBV20-1
d_call: -
cdr3_length: 15
cdr3_aa: CSASGPRQNQETQYF
cdr3_nt: TGCAGTGCTTCCGGACCCCGACAGAACCAAGAGACCCAGTACTTC

clone_size: few
j_call: TRBJ1-1
v_call: TRBV18
d_call: -
cdr3_length: 12
cdr3_aa: CASSPGDTEAFF
cdr3_nt: TGTGCCAGCTCACCAGGAGATACTGAAGCTTTCTTT

clone_size: -
j_call: TRBJ2-5
v_call: TRBV3-1
d_call: -
cdr3_length: 15
cdr3_aa: CASSQEVAAQETQYF
cdr3_nt: TGTGCCAGCAGCCAAGAGGTAGCGGCTCAAGAGACCCAGTACTTC

clone_size: -
j_call: TRBJ1-2
v_call: TRBV7-8
d_call: -
cdr3_length: 12
cdr3_aa: CASSVTAYGYTF
cdr3_nt: TGTGCCAGCAGTGTGACGGCCTATGGCTACACCTTC

clone_size: -
j_call: TRBJ1-6
v_call: TRBV18
d_call: TRBD1
cdr3_length: 15
cdr3_aa: CASSGDRSSNSPLHF
cdr3_nt: TGTGCCAGCTCCGGGGACAGATCAAGTAATTCACCCCTCCACTTT

clone_size: once
j_call: TRBJ1-2
v_call: TRBV24-1
d_call: TRBD1
cdr3_length: 17
cdr3_aa: CATSDLGQALYNYGYTF
cdr3_nt: TGTGCCACCAGTGATTTGGGACAGGCCTTATATAACTATGGCTACACCTTC

clone_size: -
j_call: TRBJ1-2
v_call: TRBV30
d_call: -
cdr3_length: 11
cdr3_aa: CAWNFRGGYTF
cdr3_nt: TGTGCCTGGAATTTTAGGGGCGGCTACACCTTC

clone_size: -
j_call: TRBJ2-5
v_call: TRBV11-2
d_call: TRBD2
cdr3_length: 16
cdr3_aa: CASSVGLAGRQETQYF
cdr3_nt: TGTGCCAGCAGCGTGGGACTAGCGGGGCGCCAAGAGACCCAGTACTTC

clone_size: -
j_call: TRBJ2-6
v_call: TRBV4-3
d_call: -
cdr3_length: 17
cdr3_aa: CASSQDVAGSGANVLTF
cdr3_nt: TGCGCCAGCAGCCAAGATGTTGCAGGGTCTGGGGCCAACGTCCTGACTTTC

clone_size: -
j_call: TRBJ1-1
v_call: TRBV4-2
d_call: TRBD1
cdr3_length: 13
cdr3_aa: CASSQEQGDLAFF
cdr3_nt: TGTGCCAGCAGCCAAGAACAGGGGGATCTGGCTTTCTTT

clone_size: once
j_call: TRBJ2-3
v_call: TRBV27
d_call: -
cdr3_length: 12
cdr3_aa: CASRADTDTQYF
cdr3_nt: TGTGCCAGCAGGGCCGACACAGATACGCAGTATTTT

clone_size: -
j_call: TRBJ2-7
v_call: TRBV25-1
d_call: -
cdr3_length: 11
cdr3_aa: CASSGAYEQYF
cdr3_nt: TGTGCCAGCAGTGGGGCTTACGAGCAGTACTTC

clone_size: -
j_call: TRBJ2-7
v_call: TRBV4-3
d_call: -
cdr3_length: 15
cdr3_aa: CASSQGQGIVYEQYF
cdr3_nt: TGCGCCAGCAGCCAGGGGCAGGGGATCGTCTACGAGCAGTACTTC

clone_size: -
j_call: TRBJ2-1
v_call: TRBV6-5
d_call: TRBD2
cdr3_length: 17
cdr3_aa: CASSYSNRLAGSNEQFF
cdr3_nt: TGTGCCAGCAGTTACTCGAATAGACTAGCGGGGTCAAATGAGCAGTTCTTC

clone_size: -
j_call: TRBJ1-1
v_call: TRBV29-1
d_call: TRBD1
cdr3_length: 15
cdr3_aa: CSGKRTGAENTEAFF
cdr3_nt: TGCAGCGGTAAGAGGACAGGGGCCGAGAACACTGAAGCTTTCTTT

clone_size: -
j_call: TRBJ1-4
v_call: TRBV30
d_call: -
cdr3_length: 15
cdr3_aa: CAWSPRGGLREKLFF
cdr3_nt: TGTGCCTGGAGTCCCCGAGGGGGGCTCAGAGAAAAACTGTTTTTT

clone_size: -
j_call: TRBJ2-3
v_call: TRBV15
d_call: TRBD1
cdr3_length: 15
cdr3_aa: CATSREGTGANTQYF
cdr3_nt: TGTGCCACCAGCAGAGAGGGGACAGGGGCCAACACGCAGTATTTT

clone_size: once
j_call: TRBJ1-1
v_call: TRBV20-1
d_call: -
cdr3_length: 13
cdr3_aa: CSARDTWDTEAFF
cdr3_nt: TGCAGTGCTAGAGATACTTGGGACACTGAAGCTTTCTTT

clone_size: once
j_call: TRBJ1-4
v_call: TRBV27
d_call: -
cdr3_length: 14
cdr3_aa: CASSPLGVAEKLFF
cdr3_nt: TGTGCCAGCAGCCCCCTCGGGGTGGCTGAAAAACTGTTTTTT

clone_size: -
j_call: TRBJ2-1
v_call: TRBV5-1
d_call: TRBD2
cdr3_length: 14
cdr3_aa: CASRTGTSNHEQFF
cdr3_nt: TGCGCCAGCAGGACCGGGACTAGCAACCATGAGCAGTTCTTC

clone_size: -
j_call: TRBJ1-2
v_call: TRBV20-1
d_call: -
cdr3_length: 13
cdr3_aa: CSARLGSNYGYTF
cdr3_nt: TGCAGTGCTAGACTCGGCTCTAACTATGGCTACACCTTC

clone_size: -
j_call: TRBJ2-5
v_call: TRBV29-1
d_call: TRBD1
cdr3_length: 14
cdr3_aa: CSVAPSTGVETQYF
cdr3_nt: TGCAGCGTTGCTCCGTCGACAGGGGTTGAGACCCAGTACTTC

clone_size: -
j_call: TRBJ2-3
v_call: TRBV20-1
d_call: TRBD2
cdr3_length: 15
cdr3_aa: CSARDSSGDTDTQYF
cdr3_nt: TGCAGTGCTAGAGATTCCAGCGGGGATACAGATACGCAGTATTTT

clone_size: -
j_call: TRBJ2-1
v_call: TRBV30
d_call: -
cdr3_length: 13
cdr3_aa: CAWSAGTYNEQFF
cdr3_nt: TGTGCCTGGAGTGCAGGGACCTACAATGAGCAGTTCTTC

clone_size: -
j_call: TRBJ2-3
v_call: TRBV30
d_call: -
cdr3_length: 14
cdr3_aa: CAWSRNRNDDTQYF
cdr3_nt: TGTGCCTGGAGTAGGAACAGGAACGATGATACGCAGTATTTT

clone_size: -
j_call: TRBJ1-6
v_call: TRBV5-1
d_call: -
cdr3_length: 15
cdr3_aa: CASSWDRDGFSPLHF
cdr3_nt: TGCGCCAGCAGCTGGGACCGGGATGGGTTTTCACCCCTCCACTTT

clone_size: -
j_call: TRBJ1-1
v_call: TRBV29-1
d_call: -
cdr3_length: 13
cdr3_aa: CSAGHPRNTEAFF
cdr3_nt: TGCAGCGCGGGACACCCACGGAACACTGAAGCTTTCTTT

clone_size: -
j_call: TRBJ2-7
v_call: TRBV27
d_call: -
cdr3_length: 13
cdr3_aa: CASSRSSPYEQYF
cdr3_nt: TGTGCCAGCTCACGATCGAGCCCCTACGAGCAGTACTTC

clone_size: -
j_call: TRBJ1-2
v_call: TRBV2
d_call: -
cdr3_length: 11
cdr3_aa: CASGAADGYTF
cdr3_nt: TGTGCCAGCGGTGCGGCGGATGGCTACACCTTC

clone_size: -
j_call: TRBJ2-7
v_call: TRBV27
d_call: TRBD1
cdr3_length: 13
cdr3_aa: CASGPDRAYEQYF
cdr3_nt: TGTGCCAGCGGGCCCGACAGGGCCTACGAGCAGTACTTC

clone_size: -
j_call: TRBJ2-3
v_call: TRBV10-3
d_call: -
cdr3_length: 14
cdr3_aa: CAISRDTSGDTQYF
cdr3_nt: TGTGCCATCAGTAGGGACACGTCAGGAGATACGCAGTATTTT

clone_size: -
j_call: TRBJ1-1
v_call: TRBV20-1
d_call: -
cdr3_length: 12
cdr3_aa: CSARQVGTEAFF
cdr3_nt: TGCAGTGCCCGACAGGTGGGCACTGAAGCTTTCTTT

clone_size: -
j_call: TRBJ1-6
v_call: TRBV15
d_call: -
cdr3_length: 13
cdr3_aa: CATRADYNSPLHF
cdr3_nt: TGTGCCACCCGGGCAGATTATAATTCACCCCTCCACTTT

clone_size: -
j_call: TRBJ1-5
v_call: TRBV19
d_call: -
cdr3_length: 14
cdr3_aa: CASRSEQLHRPQHF
cdr3_nt: TGTGCCAGTAGGAGTGAACAGTTACATCGGCCCCAGCATTTT

clone_size: -
j_call: TRBJ2-4
v_call: TRBV20-1
d_call: -
cdr3_length: 16
cdr3_aa: CSGVGGALQAKNIQYF
cdr3_nt: TGCAGTGGCGTTGGGGGCGCTTTGCAAGCCAAAAACATTCAGTACTTC

clone_size: -
j_call: TRBJ1-2
v_call: TRBV6-5
d_call: TRBD1
cdr3_length: 15
cdr3_aa: CASSSPGQGGYGYTF
cdr3_nt: TGTGCCAGCAGTTCGCCGGGACAGGGGGGCTATGGCTACACCTTC